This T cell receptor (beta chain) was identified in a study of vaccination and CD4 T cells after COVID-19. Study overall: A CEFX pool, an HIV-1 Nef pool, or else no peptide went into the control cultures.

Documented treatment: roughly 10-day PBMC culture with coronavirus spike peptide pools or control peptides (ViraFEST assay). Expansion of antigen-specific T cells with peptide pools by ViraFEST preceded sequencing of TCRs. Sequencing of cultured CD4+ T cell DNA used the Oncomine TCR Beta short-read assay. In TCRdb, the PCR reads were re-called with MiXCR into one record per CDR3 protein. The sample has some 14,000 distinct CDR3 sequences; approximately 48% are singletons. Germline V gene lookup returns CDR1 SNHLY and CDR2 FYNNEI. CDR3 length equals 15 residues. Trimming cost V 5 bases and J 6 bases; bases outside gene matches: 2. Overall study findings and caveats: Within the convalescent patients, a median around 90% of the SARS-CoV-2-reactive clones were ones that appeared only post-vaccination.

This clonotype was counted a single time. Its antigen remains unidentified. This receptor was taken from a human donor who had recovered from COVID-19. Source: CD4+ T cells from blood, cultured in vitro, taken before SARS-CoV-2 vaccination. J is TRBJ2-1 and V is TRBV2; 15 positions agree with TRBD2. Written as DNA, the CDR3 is TGTGCCAGCAGTTTGGGACTAGCGGGAGGCAATGAGCAGTTCTTC. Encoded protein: CASSLGLAGGNEQFF.